These T cell receptor beta chains were read from a single sample in a study of cytomegalovirus exposure and HLA in healthy donors. Clones were sequenced by immunoSEQ multiplex PCR, and TCRdb holds only the in-frame ones, with some missing. The top ten hold roughly 11% of the sample, which has about 95,000 clones, under 85% seen once. The sequencing sample was made of PBMCs. The receptors originated from a man aged 18 to 29 in good health and CMV-seropositive. The CDR3 runs from the conserved cysteine through the conserved F or W. The D gene is left open where the match is weak. Clone size appears in some rows only: once, few, many, or a class for an expanded clone.

19	TRBJ1-2	TRBD1	TRBV2	-	CASSPRYLWTGDSDYGYTF	TGTGCCAGCAGTCCGCGCTACCTCTGGACAGGGGATTCGGACTATGGCTACACCTTC
13	TRBJ2-7	-	TRBV6-1	once	CASSESRVDEQYF	TGTGCCAGCAGTGAAAGTCGGGTCGACGAGCAGTACTTC
15	TRBJ2-3	TRBD2	TRBV25-1	-	CASGTSGGGTDTQYF	TGTGCCAGCGGTACTAGCGGGGGGGGCACAGATACGCAGTATTTT
20	TRBJ2-5	TRBD2	TRBV18	few	CASSPRGLAGTPVTQETQYF	TGTGCCAGCTCACCGCGTGGACTAGCGGGGACTCCTGTGACCCAAGAGACCCAGTACTTC
13	TRBJ2-7	-	TRBV11-2	-	CASSLGLVYEQYF	TGTGCCAGCAGCCTCGGACTTGTCTACGAGCAGTACTTC
12	TRBJ2-3	-	TRBV30	-	CAWRASGDTQYF	TGTGCCTGGAGGGCAAGTGGAGATACGCAGTATTTT
16	TRBJ1-3	-	TRBV4-1	-	CASSQRSGTAGNTIYF	TGCGCCAGCAGCCAACGCTCGGGTACGGCTGGAAACACCATATATTTT
15	TRBJ2-1	TRBD1	TRBV5-1	-	CASSQQGAITDEQFF	TGCGCCAGCAGCCAGCAGGGGGCCATCACCGATGAGCAGTTCTTC
15	TRBJ1-2	-	TRBV28	-	CASSFLWGVVYGYTF	TGTGCCAGCAGTTTTTTATGGGGGGTAGTCTATGGCTACACCTTC
12	TRBJ2-7	-	TRBV7-2	-	CASSFPGVEQYF	TGTGCCAGCAGCTTCCCGGGGGTCGAGCAGTACTTC
18	TRBJ1-4	-	TRBV2	-	CASSDIIGDIGINEKLFF	TGTGCCAGCAGCGATATAATTGGAGATATCGGGATTAATGAAAAACTGTTTTTT
16	TRBJ1-6	-	TRBV13	-	CASSTRGSSYNSPLHF	TGTGCCAGCAGCACACGGGGGAGCTCCTATAATTCACCCCTCCACTTT
14	TRBJ2-1	-	TRBV2	-	CANNSPRGRERQFF	TGTGCCAACAACTCACCCAGGGGCCGGGAAAGGCAGTTCTTC
15	TRBJ2-5	-	TRBV5-1	-	CASSGTTGLGETQYF	TGCGCCAGCAGCGGAACGACAGGATTGGGGGAGACCCAGTACTTC
13	TRBJ1-1	-	TRBV30	-	CALGGGLNTEAFF	TGTGCCCTCGGGGGGGGTCTGAACACTGAAGCTTTCTTT
12	TRBJ2-5	-	TRBV11-2	-	CASSLGMETQYF	TGTGCCAGCAGCTTAGGTATGGAGACCCAGTACTTC
13	TRBJ2-7	-	TRBV28	-	CAGSRTDTYEQYF	TGTGCCGGATCTCGGACAGATACCTACGAGCAGTACTTC